This T cell receptor beta chain was captured by sequencing in a study of CD8 T cells in ankylosing spondylitis. Study outcomes and limitations: In peripheral blood, disease-linked CD8+ clones occurred at relatively low frequencies. What appeared characteristic of ankylosing spondylitis blood was a TCR beta motif of about eight highly homologous variants.

In the case of this clonotype: The antigen remains undetermined. This may be a read error, as it is one base from a much larger clone.

Trimming removed 5 bases from V and 3 bases from J, with 27 bases in between. This CDR3 comprises 19 residues. Germline-derived CDR1 and CDR2 are ENHRY and SYGVKD. From the 5' RACE reads, TCRdb called clonotypes with MiXCR, one entry per CDR3 protein. The sample has under 150,000 distinct CDR3 sequences, roughly 13% seen once. Source material: blood, either unsorted or a sorted T cell fraction (not recorded which). The sequence was collected from a female donor with ankylosing spondylitis or in good health (not recorded which). The chain has TRBV10-3 and TRBJ2-3; tentatively, D is TRBD2 (5 bases). The CDR3 spells CAISSFKVASTEGTDTQYF. DNA of the CDR3: TGTGCCATCAGTTCCTTCAAAGTTGCTAGCACCGAAGGTACAGATACGCAGTATTTT.